This entry is about one T cell receptor beta chain. What it recognizes is unknown. This record comes from a study of shared clonotypes between healthy human individuals. Study observations and caveats: Clonotypes not shared had lower generation probabilities than those common to all four donors. Sampling used blood alone; tissue repertoires probably differ. Clonotype sharing levels among donors were expected to vary with sequencing depth.

Replicate sorted-subset PCRs were loaded with around 210 ng DNA, 30,000 to 35,000 T cell genomes. Sequenced by immunoSEQ multiplex PCR; TCRdb stores in-frame clones only, minus some. The sample has over a million clones, 96% seen once; the top ten hold about 1%. The origin of this receptor is a man between 25 and 39 years old in good health. Sequencing used naive CD4+ T cells sorted from blood. Subset: CD45RA+ positively selected.

CDR3 nucleotide sequence: TGCGCCAGCAGTCAAAAGGGGAGCACTGAAGCTTTCTTT. This sequence encodes CASSQKGSTEAFF. The rearrangement joins TRBV10-1 to TRBJ1-1; tentative D call: TRBD1 (5 bases). Trimming left V 5 bases short and J 4 bases short, with 11 bases between. Germline V gives CDR1 WNHNN, CDR2 SYGVQD (reference sequence). CDR3 length: 13 amino acids.